Below, 10 T cell receptor beta chains from the same sample are listed, as sequenced in a study of T-cell memory formation after mild COVID-19. Using its own MiXCR run on the 5' RACE reads, TCRdb lists one record per CDR3 protein. Of 400,000 to 500,000 distinct CDR3 sequences listed, about 19% are singletons. The material sequenced was PBMCs or a T cell subset sorted from them (not recorded which). These receptors all come from an adult woman who had mild COVID-19 (a few samples of this study predate the infection). Cell type and time point are not known.

This chain links TRBV28 with TRBJ2-5, with a tentative D call TRBD2 (5 bases). V lost 8 bases and J lost 2, with 12 bases in between. The V gene's germline CDR1 is MDHEN and CDR2 SYDVKM. The CDR3 has 13 amino acids. CDR3 in amino acids: CASVIGGQETQYF. The CDR3 DNA sequence: TGTGCCAGCGTTATAGGAGGACAAGAGACCCAGTACTTC.

The chain employs TRBV6-5 and TRBJ1-5; 7 bases align to TRBD1. Germline V gene data show CDR1 as MNHEY and CDR2 as SVGAGI. The CDR3 consists of 15 residues. V gave up 6 bases and J gave up 3 bases; unmatched junction bases: 8. CDR3 protein: CASSQTGTFNQPQHF. CDR3 bases: TGTGCCAGCAGCCAGACAGGGACCTTCAATCAGCCCCAGCATTTT.

This clonotype was recorded a few times. This chain joins TRBV5-1 and TRBJ2-5, with 7 positions matching TRBD2. The length of the CDR3 is 15 residues. Germline V gene lookup returns CDR1 SGHRS and CDR2 YFSETQ. Germline trimming cut 1 base from V and 3 bases from J; bases unmatched to any gene: 6. CDR3 sequence reads: CASSLSGALKETQYF. The DNA for the CDR3 is TGCGCCAGCAGCTTGAGCGGGGCTCTAAAAGAGACCCAGTACTTC.

This clonotype turned up a few times. The chain joins TRBV20-1 to TRBJ2-3; 10 positions agree with TRBD2. This CDR3 is 15 amino acids long. Looked up from germline, CDR1 is DFQATT and CDR2 is SNEGSKA (reference sequence). The J segment lost 3 bases and the V segment lost 5 bases, leaving 8 bases of the junction unmatched. The CDR3 spells CSARPTSGITDTQYF. In DNA form, the CDR3 reads TGCAGTGCTCGCCCTACTAGCGGGATTACAGATACGCAGTATTTT.

V and J are TRBV12-3 or TRBV12-4 and TRBJ1-4; the D is unclear. V was trimmed by 0 bases and J by 8 bases, leaving 13 bases between them. The CDR3 sequence is 15 residues long. CDR3 nucleotides: TGTGCCAGCAGTTTAGCCGGTTGGAGGCTGGAAAAACTGTTTTTT. Encoded protein: CASSLAGWRLEKLFF.

This clonotype was seen only a few times. The chain combines TRBV3-1 with TRBJ1-4; D uncertain. The germline V gene has CDR1 LGHDT and CDR2 YNNKEL (reference sequence). V lost 2 bases and J 4 bases, leaving 11 bases between the germline ends. The CDR3 runs 15 residues. CDR3 in DNA: TGTGCCAGCAGCCAACACGCAGAAGATAATGAAAAACTGTTTTTT. It specifies CASSQHAEDNEKLFF. Looking up the rest from reference TRBV3-1 and TRBJ1-4 gives the full variable domain: DTAVSQTPKYLVTQMGNDKSIKCEQNLGHDTMYWYKQDSKKFLKIMFSYNNKELIINETVPNRFSPKSPDKAHLNLHINSLELGDSAVYFCASSQHAEDNEKLFFGSGTQLSVL.

The genes are TRBV3-1 and TRBJ1-5, with D unresolved. The V gene lost 0 bases and the J gene lost 11 bases, with 14 bases spanning the gap. The CDR3 is made up of 14 amino acids. CDR1 LGHDT and CDR2 YNNKEL come from the germline V gene (reference sequence). CDR3 protein: CASSQDMVGMTQHF. The DNA of the CDR3 is TGTGCCAGCAGCCAAGATATGGTGGGGATGACCCAGCATTTT.

The chain is built from TRBV7-8 and TRBJ1-2; 11 nucleotides align to TRBD1. The CDR3 runs to 14 residues. V lost 5 bases, J lost 7 bases, and 6 bases stayed unmatched. Germline V gene sequence: CDR1 SGHVS, CDR2 FQNEAQ. In DNA, the CDR3 is TGTGCCAGCAGCGGACAGGGGGCCAGGGCTGGCTACACCTTC. Amino acids: CASSGQGARAGYTF.

This clonotype was counted a few times. The chain joins TRBV18 to TRBJ1-2; the match to TRBD1 covers 7 bases. There are 14 residues in the CDR3. CDR1 is KGHSH, CDR2 LQKENI, per germline. V shed 3 bases, J shed 8 bases, and the junction held 9 bases outside the gene matches. CDR3 loop: CASSPATGREGYTF. DNA for the CDR3: TGTGCCAGCTCACCCGCGACAGGGAGAGAGGGCTACACCTTC.

V gene TRBV29-1 combines with J gene TRBJ2-7; the D gene could be TRBD1 or TRBD2 (5 bases each). The CDR3 covers 17 residues. Trimming stripped 0 bases from V and 0 bases from J, with 18 bases between. CDR1 is SQVTM, CDR2 ANQGSEA, per germline. The CDR3 coding sequence is TGCAGCGTTGAAGACCGGTTTGGTAGTGGGGGCTCCTACGAGCAGTACTTC. This encodes CSVEDRFGSGGSYEQYF.